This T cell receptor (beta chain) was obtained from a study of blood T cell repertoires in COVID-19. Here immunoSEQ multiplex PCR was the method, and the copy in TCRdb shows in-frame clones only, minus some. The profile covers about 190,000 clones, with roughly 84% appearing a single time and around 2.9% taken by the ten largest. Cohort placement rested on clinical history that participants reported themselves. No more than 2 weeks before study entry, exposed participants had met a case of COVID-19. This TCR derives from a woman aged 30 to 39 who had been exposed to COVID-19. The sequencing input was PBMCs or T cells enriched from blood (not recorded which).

The CDR3 loop is CAWSKNTEAFF. DNA for the CDR3: TGTGCCTGGAGCAAGAACACTGAAGCTTTCTTT. This rearrangement joins TRBV30 to TRBJ1-1; D uncertain. CDR1 and CDR2 from the germline V gene are GTSNPN and SVGIG (reference sequence). The ends were cut back, 3 bases at V and 1 base at J, with 3 bases in the middle. CDR3 length equals 11 residues. The full variable domain, its missing parts supplied by reference TRBV30 and TRBJ1-1, is SQTIHQWPATLVQPVGSPLSLECTVEGTSNPNLYWYRQAAGRGLQLLFYSVGIGQISSEVPQNLSASRPQDRQFILSSKKLLLSDSGFYLCAWSKNTEAFFGQGTRLTVV.